These 7 T cell receptor beta chains originate from one sample sequenced in a study of resident and recirculating memory T cells in vitiligo. Profiling relied on immunoSEQ multiplex PCR, and the TCRdb table lists in-frame clones only, not all of them. The repertoire includes 39,000 or so clones, 80% to 95% of them detected once, and about 4.5% sits in the top ten. Sequencing input: blood. These receptors all stem from a male donor with vitiligo.

The CDR3 DNA follows: TGTGCCAGCAGCTTAACACCCAGCGGGGACTACAATGAGCAGTTCTTC. This sequence encodes CASSLTPSGDYNEQFF. The J gene is TRBJ2-1, the V gene TRBV7-3; 7 positions match TRBD2. The CDR3 sequence is 16 residues long. Germline-derived CDR1 and CDR2 are SGHTA and FQGTGA. V shed 0 bases, J shed 3 bases, and the junction held 5 bases outside the gene matches. The full variable domain, its missing parts supplied by reference TRBV7-3 and TRBJ2-1, is GAGVSQTPSNKVTEKGKYVELRCDPISGHTALYWYRQSLGQGPEFLIYFQGTGAADDSGLPNDRFFAVRPEGSVSTLKIQRTERGDSAVYLCASSLTPSGDYNEQFFGPGTRLTVL.

The chain couples TRBV12-5 to TRBJ2-3, with TRBD2 matching over 15 bases. Per germline, CDR1 LGHNT and CDR2 FRNRAP. V gave up 5 bases and J gave up 2 bases; unmatched junction bases: 8. The CDR3 covers 18 residues. The CDR3 nucleotides are TGTGCTAGTGGTAAAGGGACTAGCGGGGGGTATTCCACAGATACGCAGTATTTT. Protein: CASGKGTSGGYSTDTQYF.

This CDR3 reads CSVDRDYGYTF. The CDR3 bases are TGCAGCGTTGACCGGGATTATGGCTACACCTTC. This sequence joins TRBV29-1 and TRBJ1-2; unclear D gene. The CDR3 runs 11 residues. The germline V and J ends were trimmed by 3 bases and 5 bases, with 7 bases remaining between them. Germline V gene sequence: CDR1 SQVTM, CDR2 ANQGSEA.

The J gene is TRBJ1-4, the V gene TRBV30; 10 nucleotides match TRBD1. Germline V lookup: CDR1 GTSNPN, CDR2 SVGIG (reference sequence). V trimming: 4 bases; J trimming: 6 bases; junction bases outside the gene matches: 5. The CDR3 has 14 amino acids. CDR3 DNA: TGTGCCTGGAAAACCGGGACAGGGGATGAAAAACTGTTTTTT. Translation gives CAWKTGTGDEKLFF.

This chain connects TRBV6-1 to TRBJ2-1; 7 bases map to TRBD1. CDR1 is MNHNS and CDR2 is SASEGT in the germline V gene. J lost 0 bases, V lost 10 bases, and 6 bases had no gene match. The CDR3 spans 14 residues. The CDR3 loop is CAKQGSSSYNEQFF. The CDR3 DNA sequence: TGTGCCAAACAGGGGTCTAGCTCCTACAATGAGCAGTTCTTC.

The chain links TRBV5-1 to TRBJ2-7; 10 bases are a match to TRBD1. CDR1 SGHRS and CDR2 YFSETQ come from the germline V gene. V was pared by 0 bases and J by 5 bases, with 5 bases of the junction left unmatched. This CDR3 spans 15 amino acids. CDR3 amino acids: CASSLVGTGVHEQYF. The CDR3 region has the DNA TGCGCCAGCAGCTTGGTGGGGACAGGGGTCCACGAGCAGTACTTC.

The chain links TRBV6-1 to TRBJ2-6; maybe TRBD1 (6 bases). This CDR3 contains 17 residues. Germline assignment: CDR1 MNHNS and CDR2 SASEGT. Trimming took off 4 bases at V and 1 base at J, with 14 bases between the two ends. The CDR3 reads CASSVGGAGSGANVLTF. The DNA of the CDR3 is TGTGCCAGCAGTGTTGGGGGCGCAGGATCTGGGGCCAACGTCCTGACTTTC.